This is a list of T cell receptor beta chains from one sample in a study of cytomegalovirus exposure and HLA in healthy donors. The method was immunoSEQ multiplex PCR; TCRdb's version includes in-frame clones alone and lacks a portion of them. Among some 77,000 clones listed, 79% were seen once. Specimen: PBMCs. Every receptor here comes from a middle-aged woman in good health and CMV-seropositive. Both conserved end residues are part of each CDR3. A D gene is named only where the DNA matches it firmly. Not every row has a clone size; where given, it reads once, few, many or a size class.

J gene	V gene	clone size	D gene	CDR3 DNA	CDR3 protein
TRBJ2-1	TRBV21-1	-	-	TGTGCCAGCAGCAAGGGGGGGCTAGCGTCCTACAATGAGCAGTTCTTC	CASSKGGLASYNEQFF
TRBJ2-1	TRBV6-1	-	TRBD1	TGTGCCAGCAGTGGGAAGACAGGGTGGTATGACAATGAGCAGTTCTTC	CASSGKTGWYDNEQFF
TRBJ1-5	TRBV27	-	-	TGTGCCAGCAGTTCGGCCGGACAGTATAATCAGCCCCAGCATTTT	CASSSAGQYNQPQHF
TRBJ1-6	TRBV9	-	TRBD1	TGTGCCAGCAGCTCGAACGGACAGGGGAATTCACCCCTCCACTTT	CASSSNGQGNSPLHF
TRBJ1-5	TRBV7-2	-	-	TGTGCCAGCAGTGAACAAACAGGGACCTATCAGCCCCAGCATTTT	CASSEQTGTYQPQHF
TRBJ2-7	TRBV30	-	-	TGTGCCTGGAGTGGCTCGTCCCCCCGGGGTACGGCTTACGAGCAGTACTTC	CAWSGSSPRGTAYEQYF
TRBJ2-3	TRBV2	-	TRBD2	TGTGCCAGCAGTGAAGCCCGGGGGGGGAGCACAGATACGCAGTATTTT	CASSEARGGSTDTQYF
TRBJ2-5	TRBV18	-	-	TGTGCCAGCTCACCTGTAAACACGCGAGGGACCCAGTACTTC	CASSPVNTRGTQYF
TRBJ1-2	TRBV6-5	-	-	TGTGCCAGCAGTTCAGTGGACAGCTTTTTCTATGGCTACACCTTC	CASSSVDSFFYGYTF
TRBJ2-1	TRBV5-4	-	-	TGTGCCAGCAGCCCTCGGCGGGAATACAATGAGCAGTTCTTC	CASSPRREYNEQFF
TRBJ1-5	TRBV2	few	-	TGTGCCAGCAGTGGACAGGTTTTTAGCAATCAGCCCCAGCATTTT	CASSGQVFSNQPQHF
TRBJ2-6	TRBV30	-	-	TGTGCCTGGGGAGTCGGTACTGGGGCCAACGTCCTGACTTTC	CAWGVGTGANVLTF
TRBJ2-1	TRBV2	-	-	TGTGCCAGCAAGGACTTGGGACTGGATTACAATGAGCAGTTCTTC	CASKDLGLDYNEQFF
TRBJ2-1	TRBV7-3	once	TRBD2	TGTGCCAGCAGCTCCCTTCCTAGCGGGGGGGCGAACAATGAGCAGTTCTTC	CASSSLPSGGANNEQFF
TRBJ2-4	TRBV27	-	-	TGTGCCAGCAGTTTACTCCCAGGGAGGTCGGCCAAAAACATTCAGTACTTC	CASSLLPGRSAKNIQYF
TRBJ1-5	TRBV19	once	-	TGTGCCAGTAAAGTGGACAGTAGCAATCAGCCCCAGCATTTT	CASKVDSSNQPQHF
TRBJ2-7	TRBV6-5	-	TRBD1	TGTGCCAGCAGTTTGGACAGGGCCTACGAGCAGTACTTC	CASSLDRAYEQYF
TRBJ1-5	TRBV30	-	-	TGTGCCTTATTTACAGGGTCTCAGCCCCAGCATTTT	CALFTGSQPQHF
TRBJ2-6	TRBV28	-	TRBD2	TGTGCCAGCAGTTCCCCGGGACTAGCGCTATCTGGGGCCAACGTCCTGACTTTC	CASSSPGLALSGANVLTF
TRBJ2-2	TRBV7-3	-	-	TGTGCCAGCAGCTTAACCTCGGCCGGGGAGCTGTTTTTT	CASSLTSAGELFF
TRBJ1-2	TRBV7-9	-	TRBD1	TGTGCCAGCAGCCCTTCGGACAGGGTACGGTATGGCTACACCTTC	CASSPSDRVRYGYTF
TRBJ2-1	TRBV4-2	-	TRBD2	TGTGCCAGCACCCCTAGCGGGAGGGCCTATGAGCAGTTCTTC	CASTPSGRAYEQFF
TRBJ2-7	TRBV27	-	-	TGTGCCAGCAGTTTCGGCAGGGACTACGAGCAGTACTTC	CASSFGRDYEQYF
TRBJ1-4	TRBV2	-	TRBD1	TGTGCCAGCAGTCGAGAGCCCTGGGACAGCTCGAAAGTTAATGAAAAACTGTTTTTT	CASSREPWDSSKVNEKLFF
TRBJ2-3	TRBV5-1	-	-	TGCGCCAGCAGCTTGCAGCCCCAAGCGGGCTACGGCACAGATACGCAGTATTTT	CASSLQPQAGYGTDTQYF
TRBJ2-7	TRBV2	-	-	TGTGCCAGCAGTTGGTCACAGGACCTGTACGAGCAGTACTTC	CASSWSQDLYEQYF
TRBJ2-7	TRBV29-1	-	-	TGCAGCGTGGACATCTCCTACGAGCAGTACTTC	CSVDISYEQYF
TRBJ2-7	TRBV2	-	-	TGTGCCTCCCAAGGACAGTTGTACGAGCAGTACTTC	CASQGQLYEQYF
TRBJ1-2	TRBV6-5	-	-	TGTGCCAGCAGTTACGCCTCACAGGATTACTATGGCTACACCTTC	CASSYASQDYYGYTF
TRBJ2-7	TRBV5-4	-	-	TGTGCCAGCAGCAGGGGTACGGCCTCAGACTACGAGCAGTACTTC	CASSRGTASDYEQYF
TRBJ2-3	TRBV5-4	-	TRBD2	TGTGCCAGCAGCTCCGGACTAGCGGTAGCAGATACGCAGTATTTT	CASSSGLAVADTQYF
TRBJ1-5	TRBV19	-	-	TGTGCCAGTAATCAGGGCAATCAGCCCCAGCATTTT	CASNQGNQPQHF
TRBJ1-1	TRBV5-4	few	-	TGTGCCAGCAGCCCCAGGGAAGGTGGCACTGAAGCTTTCTTT	CASSPREGGTEAFF
TRBJ1-6	TRBV27	-	-	TGTGCCAGCAGTTTAATGGGGCTAAATTCACCCCTCCACTTT	CASSLMGLNSPLHF
TRBJ1-2	TRBV29-1	-	-	TGCAGCGTGGCGGGGGGGCCGGCGTATGGCTACACCTTC	CSVAGGPAYGYTF
TRBJ2-1	TRBV27	few	-	TGTGCCAGCAGTTTATTGGGGCTGCGGAAAAACAATGAGCAGTTCTTC	CASSLLGLRKNNEQFF
TRBJ1-5	TRBV2	-	-	TGTGCCAGCAGTGTGAGTCAGCCCCAGCATTTT	CASSVSQPQHF
TRBJ2-7	TRBV4-1	-	-	TGCGCCAGCAGCCAAGTGGAGACGCTAGGTCCCTACGAGCAGTACTTC	CASSQVETLGPYEQYF
TRBJ2-1	TRBV2	-	TRBD2	TGTGCCAGCAGTTTGACGGGGGGTGTGGATGAGCAGTTCTTC	CASSLTGGVDEQFF
TRBJ1-2	TRBV30	once	-	TGTGCCTGGAGGCAACTGGGGCCCCGCGGCTACACCTTC	CAWRQLGPRGYTF
TRBJ2-2	TRBV30	-	-	TGTGCCTGGGGGGCAGTAAACACCGGGGAGCTGTTTTTT	CAWGAVNTGELFF
TRBJ2-7	TRBV9	-	TRBD2	TGTGCCAGCAGCGTAGGAGTAGCGGGTAACTACGAGCAGTACTTC	CASSVGVAGNYEQYF
TRBJ2-5	TRBV13	-	TRBD2	TGTGCCAGCAGCCCAAGGACTAGCGGGGTGGAGACCCAGTACTTC	CASSPRTSGVETQYF
TRBJ1-4	TRBV18	-	-	TGTGCCAGCTCACCACGAGACTCAACTAATGAAAAACTGTTTTTT	CASSPRDSTNEKLFF